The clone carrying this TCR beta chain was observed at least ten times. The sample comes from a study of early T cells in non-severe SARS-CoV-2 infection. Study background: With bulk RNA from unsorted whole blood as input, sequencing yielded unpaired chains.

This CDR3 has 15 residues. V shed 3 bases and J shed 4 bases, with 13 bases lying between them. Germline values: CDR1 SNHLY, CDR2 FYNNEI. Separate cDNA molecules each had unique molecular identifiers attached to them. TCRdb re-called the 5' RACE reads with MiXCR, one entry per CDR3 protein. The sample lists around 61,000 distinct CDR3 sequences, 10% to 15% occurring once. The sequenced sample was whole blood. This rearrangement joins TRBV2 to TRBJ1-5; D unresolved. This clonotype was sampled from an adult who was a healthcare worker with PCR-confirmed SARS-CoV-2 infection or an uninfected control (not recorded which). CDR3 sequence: CASSEYRRLNQPQHF. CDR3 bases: TGTGCCAGCAGTGAGTATAGGAGGCTGAATCAGCCCCAGCATTTT.